A single sample is the source of the 7 T cell receptor beta chains below, sequenced in a study of tissue T cells after allogeneic stem cell transplantation. Stated time point: mouse harvest day 7 after allogeneic transplant. Tail vein injection delivered 10^7 T-cell-depleted bone marrow cells and 10^6 splenic CD5+ T cells. Measured with immunoSEQ multiplex PCR; TCRdb has only the in-frame clones, and not every one. The data show some 8,700 clones, with 45% seen just once and around 2.4% held by the top ten. Material: skin. All receptors come from a female BALB/c mouse given C57BL/6 T cells with graft-versus-host disease after an allogeneic hematopoietic cell transplant.

As to this clone: Here the gene names and germline are mouse. The CDR3 is cut off 1 residue early in the read; its end comes from the germline J gene. The chain employs TRBV15 and TRBJ2-5, with 7 bases that match TRBD1. Germline loops: CDR1 SGHND, CDR2 FRSKSL. J gave up 6 bases and V 3 bases, and 3 bases lay outside the gene matches. The CDR3 length is 13 residues. Partial CDR3 DNA: TGTGCCAGCAGTTTCACAGGGGAGGACACCCAGTAC. Amino acid sequence: CASSFTGEDTQY. The whole CDR3 protein reads CASSFTGEDTQYF. The variable domain in full, with the rest retrieved from reference TRBV15 and TRBJ2-5, is DAGVTQTPRHEVAEKGQTIILKCEPVSGHNDLFWYRQTKIQGLELLSYFRSKSLMEDGGAFKDRFKAEMLNSSFSTLKIQPTEPKDSAVYLCASSFTGEDTQYFGPGTRLLVL.

With respect to this clone: The gene names given are mouse names. The chain's CDR3 is CASSPENQDTQYF. The CDR3 DNA, read in part, is TGTGCCAGCAGTCCAGAGAACCAAGACACCCAGTAC. The chain has TRBV26 and TRBJ2-5; D remains unclear. The read stops 1 residue short of the end of the CDR3; the missing end is completed from the germline J gene. The CDR3 runs to 13 residues. Trimming cost V 4 bases and J 0 bases, with 5 bases left between them. Looked up from germline, CDR1 is KGHPV and CDR2 is FQNQEV (reference sequence).

Concerning this clone: The genes and germline here are from mouse. The sample holds other DNA sequences that translate to the same CDR3. The CDR3 loop is CASSLGQNTEVFF. The DNA read from the CDR3 is TGTGCCAGCAGTCTGGGACAAAACACAGAAGTCTTC. The gene calls are TRBV26 and TRBJ1-1, with TRBD1 as a possible D gene (5 bases). The read terminates 1 residue before the CDR3 end, so the remaining end is supplied by the germline J gene. V was pared by 2 bases and J by 1 base, with 5 bases between. Per germline, CDR1 KGHPV and CDR2 FQNQEV (reference sequence). The length of the CDR3 is 13 residues.

Turning to this clone: These gene names are mouse names. The read ends 1 residue before the CDR3 terminus; that terminus is restored from the germline J gene. The chain combines TRBV5 with TRBJ1-1, with TRBD1 matching over 11 bases. CDR1 is LGHNA, CDR2 YNLKQL, per germline (reference sequence). With V trimmed by 4 bases and J by 4 bases, 2 bases remained unmatched. The CDR3 contains 14 residues. CDR3 DNA, as far as it was read: TGTGCCAGCAGCCGGACAGGGGGCGGCACAGAAGTCTTC. Translating it yields CASSRTGGGTEVF. The full CDR3 protein reads CASSRTGGGTEVFF.

As for this clone: Gene names are the mouse ones. Read data end 1 residue before the CDR3 end; the end is taken from the germline J gene. J is TRBJ1-2 and V is TRBV26; D is ambiguous. Germline values: CDR1 KGHPV, CDR2 FQNQEV (reference sequence). The germline V and J ends were trimmed by 3 bases and 2 bases, with 7 bases remaining between them. There are 13 residues in the CDR3. Here the CDR3 reads CASSLAGNSDYTF. The CDR3 DNA, read in part, is TGTGCCAGCAGTCTCGCCGGGAACTCCGACTACACC.

This clone has only a few counts. Mouse names are used for the genes. The DNA ends 1 residue before the CDR3 does, and the rest of the CDR3 is filled in from the germline J gene. V gene TRBV4 combines with J gene TRBJ2-1; 7 bases map to TRBD2. V lost 3 bases and J lost 0; bases outside the gene matches: 2. Germline CDR1 and CDR2: LGHDT and YNNKQL (reference sequence). This CDR3 comprises 15 residues. The CDR3 loop reads CASSYWGNNYAEQFF. The part of the CDR3 DNA that was read is TGTGCCAGCAGCTACTGGGGGAATAACTATGCTGAGCAGTTC.

This clone ranks as medium-sized. Each gene name is a mouse one. The read comes to an end 1 residue before the CDR3 does, leaving the germline J gene to fill in the end. This chain connects TRBV13-1 to TRBJ2-1; 11 bases are a match to TRBD2. There are 14 residues in the CDR3. V shed 5 bases and J 3 bases; nucleotides not matched to a gene: 1. Germline CDR1 NSHNY, CDR2 SYGAGN. CDR3 loop: CASRTGGAYAEQFF. CDR3 DNA, as far as it was read: TGTGCCAGCAGAACTGGGGGGGCCTATGCTGAGCAGTTC.